This TCR beta chain was obtained from a study of T cell changes during pregnancy in multiple sclerosis. Produced via immunoSEQ multiplex PCR; TCRdb's table is partial and in-frame only. The repertoire consists of 90,000 to 120,000 clones, with 90% to 95% occurring once and the leading ten covering over 0.7%. Germline V CDR1 and CDR2: SGHTA, FQGTGA. This CDR3 contains 13 residues. Trimming removed 4 bases at V and 6 bases at J, with 13 bases between. The chain is built from TRBV7-3 and TRBJ2-7, with a tentative D call TRBD1 (7 bases). This sequence originates from a female donor with multiple sclerosis, enrolled in a pregnancy study. Source: peripheral blood, taken before pregnancy. CDR3 region: CASSSRQGGEQYF. CDR3 nucleotide sequence: TGTGCCAGCAGCTCGCGTCAGGGGGGCGAGCAGTACTTC.